A selection of T cell receptor beta chains follows, all from one sample in a study of T cell clonotyping in hematopoietic cell transplantation. The method was immunoSEQ multiplex PCR; TCRdb's version includes in-frame clones alone and lacks a portion of them. The sample carries some 40,000 clones, 85% recorded once. The sequencing used peripheral blood mononuclear cells, collected before stem cell transplant. These receptors originate from a man in his sixties with acute myeloid leukemia. Some clones in this sample may be carry-over from other donors' samples. Each CDR3 is given with its conserved first and last residue. A D gene is named only where the DNA matches it firmly. The listing skips clone size in some rows; elsewhere it reads once, few, many or a size class.

>TRBD2|-|TRBJ2-7|TRBV28
TGTGCCAGCAGTTCCCAGCGGGGGGGGTCAAGAGAGCAGTACTTC
CASSSQRGGSREQYF
>-|-|TRBJ1-2|TRBV28
TGTGCCAGCACCCCGGGGAACTATGGCTACACCTTC
CASTPGNYGYTF
>TRBD1|-|TRBJ1-2|TRBV19
TGTGCCAGTAGTATAGACGGGACAGACTATGGCTACACCTTC
CASSIDGTDYGYTF
>-|-|TRBJ2-5|TRBV5-4
TGTGCCAGCAGCTTGGGCCGTTCCGGTGGCGGGGAATATGAGACCCAGTACTTC
CASSLGRSGGGEYETQYF
>-|-|TRBJ2-2|TRBV27
TGTGCCAGCAGTTTAGGTGGGGCGGACACCGGGGAGCTGTTTTTT
CASSLGGADTGELFF
>TRBD1|-|TRBJ1-1|TRBV9
TGTGCCAGCAGCGTAGGGGGGACAGGGGGAGGTGAAGCTTTCTTT
CASSVGGTGGGEAFF
>-|-|TRBJ2-7|TRBV27
TGTGCCAGCAGTTTCGCGGGGGACACCTACGAGCAGTACTTC
CASSFAGDTYEQYF
>TRBD2|-|TRBJ2-7|TRBV6-5
TGTGCCAGCAGTAGGACTAGCGGGGTCCCCTACGAGCAGTACTTC
CASSRTSGVPYEQYF
>TRBD2|-|TRBJ2-1|TRBV2
TGTGCCAGCAGTGAAGCGCTGGGACTAGCGAGAACCTACAATGAGCAGTTCTTC
CASSEALGLARTYNEQFF
>-|-|TRBJ2-5|TRBV18
TGTGCCAGCTCACCGGGGCAGGGTCGTGAAGAGACCCAGTACTTC
CASSPGQGREETQYF
>TRBD1|-|TRBJ2-7|TRBV19
TGTGCCAGTAGTGTGACAGGGCAAAGCTACGAGCAGTACTTC
CASSVTGQSYEQYF
>-|few|TRBJ1-5|TRBV15
TGTGCCACCAGCAGGTCGGGTTCAGGTCAGCCCCAGCATTTT
CATSRSGSGQPQHF
>-|-|TRBJ2-2|TRBV7-3
TGTGCCAGCAGCTTAACAGGAACCGGGGAGCTGTTTTTT
CASSLTGTGELFF
>-|-|TRBJ1-1|TRBV14
TGTGCCAGCAGCCAAGTTGGACCCTCCGAAGCTTTCTTT
CASSQVGPSEAFF
>TRBD2|-|TRBJ2-5|TRBV5-1
TGCGCCAGCAGCCTGGGACTAGCGGGGGGTCAAGAGACCCAGTACTTC
CASSLGLAGGQETQYF
>-|-|TRBJ1-1|TRBV7-9
TGTGCCAGCAGCTTAGATCACCCGGGAAATGAAGCTTTCTTT
CASSLDHPGNEAFF
>-|-|TRBJ2-7|TRBV5-1
TGCGCCAGCAGCTATGACAGAGCCGAGCAGTACTTC
CASSYDRAEQYF
>TRBD2|-|TRBJ2-1|TRBV28
TGTGCCAGCAGTTCCGTCCGACTAGCGGGGGGGTCCTACAATGAGCAGTTCTTC
CASSSVRLAGGSYNEQFF
>TRBD1|-|TRBJ2-1|TRBV7-8
TGTGCCAGCAGCACCCGGGACAGGTCGTACAATGAGCAGTTCTTC
CASSTRDRSYNEQFF
>-|-|TRBJ2-7|TRBV7-2
TGTGCCAGCAGCTTAGCCCTTACAGTGAGCTCCTACGAGCAGTACTTC
CASSLALTVSSYEQYF
>-|once|TRBJ1-5|TRBV4-1
TGCGCCAGCAGCCAAGATGGGGGGACTGGGGGCCCCAATCAGCCCCAGCATTTT
CASSQDGGTGGPNQPQHF
>-|-|TRBJ1-4|TRBV18
TGTGCCAGCTCACCATACAGCGCTGTGGATGAAAAACTGTTTTTT
CASSPYSAVDEKLFF
>TRBD2|-|TRBJ2-5|TRBV5-6
TGTGCCAGCAGCATCGGGGGGAGGGACGGGACCCAGTACTTC
CASSIGGRDGTQYF
>TRBD1|-|TRBJ2-7|TRBV5-1
TGCGCCAGCAGGGCTACCGGGACAGGGCCTTATGGCGAGCAGTACTTC
CASRATGTGPYGEQYF
>TRBD1|-|TRBJ2-5|TRBV11-3
TGTGCCACGGGGTTGGGACAGGGCGCGGAGACCCAGTACTTC
CATGLGQGAETQYF
>-|-|TRBJ1-2|TRBV6-5
TGTGCCAGCAGTTCGCCACAGGTTTCTAGCGGCTACACCTTC
CASSSPQVSSGYTF